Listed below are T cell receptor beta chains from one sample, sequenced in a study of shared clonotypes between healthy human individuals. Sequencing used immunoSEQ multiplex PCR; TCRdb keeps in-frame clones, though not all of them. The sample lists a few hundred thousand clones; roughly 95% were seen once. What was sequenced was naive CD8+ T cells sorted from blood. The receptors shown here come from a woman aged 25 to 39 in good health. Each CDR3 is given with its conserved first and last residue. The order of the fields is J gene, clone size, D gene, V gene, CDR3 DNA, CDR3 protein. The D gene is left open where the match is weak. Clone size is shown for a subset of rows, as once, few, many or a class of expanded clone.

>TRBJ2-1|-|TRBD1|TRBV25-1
TGTGCCAGCACCTACAGGACAGGGCATAATGAGCAGTTCTTC
CASTYRTGHNEQFF
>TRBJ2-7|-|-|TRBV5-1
TGCGCCAGCGATGGCGCGGGAATGAGGTACTTC
CASDGAGMRYF
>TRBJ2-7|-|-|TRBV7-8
TGTGCCAGCAGCTTAGATTCGGGGGAGCAGTACTTC
CASSLDSGEQYF
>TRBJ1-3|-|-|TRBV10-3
TGTGCCATCAGAAGCCCCATCTCAGAAAACACCATATATTTT
CAIRSPISENTIYF
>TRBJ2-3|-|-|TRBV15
TGTGCCACCAGCAGATTTCTAGACACAGATACGCAGTATTTT
CATSRFLDTDTQYF
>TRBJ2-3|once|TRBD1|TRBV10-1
TGCGCCAGCAGTGAGTGGGTGGCCTTGGACAGGGGCCCAGATACGCAGTATTTT
CASSEWVALDRGPDTQYF
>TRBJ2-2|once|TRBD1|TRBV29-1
TGCAGCGTTCTCACGGGACAGCCATACACCGGGGAGCTGTTTTTT
CSVLTGQPYTGELFF
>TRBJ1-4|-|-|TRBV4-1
TGCGCGACGGCAGCAGGGATGATTCTAGGGGCTAATGAAAAACTGTTTTTT
CATAAGMILGANEKLFF
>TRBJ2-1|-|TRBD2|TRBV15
TGTGCCACCAGCAGAAAGCGGGAGCGTGGCAATGAGCAGTTCTTC
CATSRKRERGNEQFF
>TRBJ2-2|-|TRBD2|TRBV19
TGTGCCACTCTAGCGGGAGAGAGCACCGGGGAGCTGTTTTTT
CATLAGESTGELFF
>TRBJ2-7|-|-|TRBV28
TGTGCCAGCAGTCCTGGGTTAGCGTTCTCCTACGAGCAGTACTTC
CASSPGLAFSYEQYF
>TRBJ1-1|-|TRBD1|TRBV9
TGTGCCAGCAGCGAAGGGGGCTCCTCCGTGGGTGAAGCTTTCTTT
CASSEGGSSVGEAFF
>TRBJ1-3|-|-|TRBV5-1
TGCGCCAGCAGCTTGGCTGCGGTGGGTCAGGGTTACTCTGGAAACACCATATATTTT
CASSLAAVGQGYSGNTIYF
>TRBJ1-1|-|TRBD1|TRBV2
TGTGCCAGCGGGGACAGGGAGACTGAAGCTTTCTTT
CASGDRETEAFF
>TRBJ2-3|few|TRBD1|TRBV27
TGTGCCAGCAGTTTAGGAGGGACAGGGTCGGCAGATACGCAGTATTTT
CASSLGGTGSADTQYF
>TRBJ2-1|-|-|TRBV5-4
TGTGCCAGCAGGTATTACGGGGGCGGGGGCTACAATGAGCAGTTCTTC
CASRYYGGGGYNEQFF
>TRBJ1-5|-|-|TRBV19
TGTGCCAGTAGTACGTGGGACTCTAGCAATCAGCCCCAGCATTTT
CASSTWDSSNQPQHF
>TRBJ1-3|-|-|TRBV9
TGTGCCAGCAGCGTATCTGATTACGGAAACACCATATATTTT
CASSVSDYGNTIYF
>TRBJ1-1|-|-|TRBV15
TGTGCCACCAGCAGGGAATCTAGACAGCCTGAAGCTTTCTTT
CATSRESRQPEAFF
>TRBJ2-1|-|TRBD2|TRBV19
TGTGCCAGTAGTAGACGACTAGCGGGAGAGTATGAGCAGTTCTTC
CASSRRLAGEYEQFF
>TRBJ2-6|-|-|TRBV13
TGTGCCAGCAGCTTACAGGGGTTTGGGGCCAACGTCCTGACTTTC
CASSLQGFGANVLTF
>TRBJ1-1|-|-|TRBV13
TGTGCCAGCAGCTTAATACCCAATGGGAACACTGAAGCTTTCTTT
CASSLIPNGNTEAFF
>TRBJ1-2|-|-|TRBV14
TGTGCCAGCAGCCAAGACTTGGGGGCGCGTTATGGCTACACCTTC
CASSQDLGARYGYTF
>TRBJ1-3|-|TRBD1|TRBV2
TGTGCCAGCAGCGGACAGGGGGCGGGAAACACCATATATTTT
CASSGQGAGNTIYF
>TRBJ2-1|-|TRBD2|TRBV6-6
TGTGCCAGCAGTTACACCGGGACTAGTCCCAATGAGCAGTTCTTC
CASSYTGTSPNEQFF
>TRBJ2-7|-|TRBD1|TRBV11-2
TGTGCCAGCAGCTTAGGCCAGGGGGCGCTCGAGCAGTACTTC
CASSLGQGALEQYF
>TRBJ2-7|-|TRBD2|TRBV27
TGTGCCAGCAGCGAGCGGGAGTCAGAGAACGAGCAGTACTTC
CASSERESENEQYF
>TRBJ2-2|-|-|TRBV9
TGTGCCAGCAGCGAGGGAGGGGGCACGCGCCCCACCGGGGAGCTGTTTTTT
CASSEGGGTRPTGELFF
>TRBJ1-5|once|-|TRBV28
TGTGCCAGCAGTTTAGGTGGCGGCAATCAGCCCCAGCATTTT
CASSLGGGNQPQHF
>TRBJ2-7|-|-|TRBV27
TGTGCCAGTAACCCAAGAGCGGACTCCTACGAGCAGTACTTC
CASNPRADSYEQYF
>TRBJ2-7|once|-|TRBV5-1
TGCGCCAGCAGCATCTACAGGGAGGGCCACTACGAGCAGTACTTC
CASSIYREGHYEQYF
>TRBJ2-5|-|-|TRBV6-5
TGTGCCAGCAGTTACGGGGGCCAAGAGACCCAGTACTTC
CASSYGGQETQYF
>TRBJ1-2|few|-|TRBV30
-
CAWSVLLYYGYTF
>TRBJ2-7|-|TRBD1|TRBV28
TGTGCCAGCAGTTCCGGGACAGGGGGCGGAATGGCTTCCGAGCAGTACTTC
CASSSGTGGGMASEQYF
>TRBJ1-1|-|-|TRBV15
TGTGCCACCAGCACTAGGCCAGGACAGTTGAACACTGAAGCTTTCTTT
CATSTRPGQLNTEAFF
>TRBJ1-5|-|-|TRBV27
TGTGCCAGCAGTCTCACAGGGAGGAATGTACAGCCCCAGCATTTT
CASSLTGRNVQPQHF
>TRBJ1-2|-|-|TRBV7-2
TGCGCCAGCAGCCCCGGACAGACCTATGGCTACACCTTC
CASSPGQTYGYTF
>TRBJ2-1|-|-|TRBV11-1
TGTGCCAGCAGCCCTGGAGTAATGGGTCGATTTACTGAGCAGTTCTTC
CASSPGVMGRFTEQFF
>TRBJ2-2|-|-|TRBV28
TGTGCCAGCAGTTTCACAGGCGGATTGGGGAACACCGGGGAGCTGTTTTTT
CASSFTGGLGNTGELFF
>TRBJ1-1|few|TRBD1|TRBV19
TGTGCCAGTATTCAGGCAAGACAGGGGGGGACTGAAGCTTTCTTT
CASIQARQGGTEAFF
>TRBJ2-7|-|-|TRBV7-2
TGTGCCAGCAGGCAAACAGGGTTCAACGAGCAGTACTTC
CASRQTGFNEQYF
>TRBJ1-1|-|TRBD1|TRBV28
TGTGCCAGCTGTGAAATCGGACAGGGTGGTCGAGCTTTCTTT
CASCEIGQGGRAFF
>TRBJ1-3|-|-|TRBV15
TGTGCCACCAGCTACAGCCGCTCTGGAAACACCATATATTTT
CATSYSRSGNTIYF